This TCR beta chain was found in a study of CD8 T cells in ankylosing spondylitis (dated by TCRdb to 2016 to 2017). In terms of the full investigation: The study profiled T cell receptor beta repertoires in healthy donors and ankylosing spondylitis patients to find disease-linked TCR variants. The full study cohort was made up of 20 to 25 ankylosing spondylitis patients and more than 90 healthy donors. Peripheral blood samples were taken, and synovial fluid was additionally collected from ankylosing spondylitis patients.

The paper as a whole reports these results and caveats: According to the report, matched synovial fluid samples from ankylosing spondylitis patients were significantly enriched for the disease-linked clones. Blood from ankylosing spondylitis patients appeared to be characterized by a TCR beta motif made up of about 8 highly homologous amino acid variants. A CD8+ phenotype was shown by the disease-linked clones, which were found at relatively low frequencies in peripheral blood. Some TCR beta motif variants had previously been reported in synovial fluid and blood of reactive arthritis patients, which suggested common disease-initiation mechanisms.

TCRdb names Illumina HiSeq 2500 as the instrument used. Quantitative 5'-RACE with molecular barcodes was the method used to prepare the TCR beta libraries. In the source study's methods: To identify disease-linked TCR variants, a new computational method was used, one built on a probabilistic model of VDJ rearrangement. Clones were called with MiXCR by TCRdb after fastp trimmed the public reads at Q25, and only in-frame beta chains were retained. Here each entry gathers all rows of one CDR3 protein and keeps the most common genes and DNA. These V and J calls rely on TCRdb rather than the paper's analysis. The sample has about 130,000 distinct CDR3 sequences on record, around 9.7% of them singletons. The top ten clones comprise roughly 3.4% of the sample. In its sample, this clonotype was seen a few times. Its specific antigen is unknown. No quality values exist for individual bases; no much larger clone is one base distant.

The clonotype originates from a male donor with ankylosing spondylitis or in good health (not recorded which). What was sequenced was blood, either unsorted or a sorted T cell fraction (not recorded which).

CDR3 sequence: CASSLSGAPHEQYF. The bases are TGTGCCAGCAGCTTAAGCGGAGCCCCCCACGAGCAGTACTTC. The rearranged segments are TRBV7-2 and TRBJ2-7, with TRBD2 as a weak D call on 5 bases. V loses 2 bases of germline sequence and J loses 5 bases, and the interval between the two ends is 13 bases. CDR1 and CDR2, per the germline V gene, are SGHTA and FQGNSA. The cysteine opens and the phenylalanine closes a CDR3 of 14 amino acids. CDR3 DNA only is kept here, 42 bases in frame from base 1.